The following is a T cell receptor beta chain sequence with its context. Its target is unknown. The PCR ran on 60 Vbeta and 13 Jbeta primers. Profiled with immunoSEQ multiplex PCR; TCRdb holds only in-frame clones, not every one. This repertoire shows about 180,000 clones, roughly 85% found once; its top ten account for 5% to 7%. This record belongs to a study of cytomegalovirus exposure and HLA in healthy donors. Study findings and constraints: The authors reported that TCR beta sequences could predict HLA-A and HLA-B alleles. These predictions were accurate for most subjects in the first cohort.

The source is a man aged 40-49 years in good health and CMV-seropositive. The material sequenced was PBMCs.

DNA of the CDR3: TGCGCCAGCAGCCCGGGGGCTAGCGGGAGGCGCGATGAGCAGTTCTTC. Amino acids: CASSPGASGRRDEQFF. The V and J genes are TRBV4-1 and TRBJ2-1; 11 bases agree with TRBD2. V lost 4 bases, J lost 8 bases, and 10 bases stayed unmatched. This CDR3 contains 16 residues. Germline V gene data show CDR1 as MGHRA and CDR2 as YSYEKL.